This passage covers 17 T cell receptor beta chains from one sample sequenced in a study of CD8+ T cells in alopecia areata. Isolated RNA was reverse transcribed into cDNA used as the sequencing template. Profiling relied on immunoSEQ multiplex PCR, and the TCRdb table lists in-frame clones only, not all of them. The repertoire consists of 90,000 to 130,000 clones, with 50% to 70% occurring once and the leading ten covering roughly 25%. Sequencing was performed on NKG2D-low CD8+ T cells sorted from blood. The receptors here all came from a human donor with alopecia areata.

This clone was counted only a few times. V gene TRBV7-9 combines with J gene TRBJ2-3; D unclear. The CDR3 sequence is 15 residues long. Trimming cost V 5 bases and J 5 bases, with 17 bases left between them. Germline values: CDR1 SEHNR, CDR2 FQNEAQ (reference sequence). DNA for the CDR3: TGTGCCAGCAGCCTAGTAGCAAGCAAGGAAGATACGCAGTATTTT. Translating it yields CASSLVASKEDTQYF.

The rearrangement links TRBV7-6 to TRBJ2-2, with D hard to call. The CDR3 spans 15 residues. V gave up 0 bases and J gave up 8 bases, with 13 bases separating them. From germline, CDR1 is SGHVS and CDR2 FNYEAQ. Here the CDR3 reads CASSLAPQNSGELFF. Here the CDR3 DNA reads TGTGCCAGCAGCTTAGCACCCCAGAATTCGGGGGAGCTGTTTTTT.

The V and J genes are TRBV13 and TRBJ2-3, with a weak D call TRBD2 (5 bases). The CDR3 consists of 12 residues. V shed 1 base and J shed 8 bases, with 7 bases lying between them. Germline V gives CDR1 PRHDT, CDR2 FYEKMQ (reference sequence). The CDR3: CASSLERGTQYF. The CDR3 bases are TGTGCCAGCAGCTTAGAACGGGGTACGCAGTATTTT.

The CDR3 loop reads CASSSGQSGYEQYF. CDR3 sequence (DNA): TGTGCCAGCAGCTCGGGACAGTCGGGCTACGAGCAGTACTTC. The chain couples TRBV7-9 to TRBJ2-7, with TRBD1 matching 7 bases. The CDR3 sequence is 14 residues long. The V gene end was trimmed by 4 bases and the J gene end by 3 bases; junction bases not matched to a gene: 6. Germline values: CDR1 SEHNR, CDR2 FQNEAQ (reference sequence).

V is TRBV4-1 and J is TRBJ2-5; TRBD2 agrees at 8 bases. The V gene end was trimmed by 1 base and the J gene end by 4 bases; junction bases not matched to a gene: 14. Germline V gene sequence: CDR1 MGHRA, CDR2 YSYEKL. The CDR3 loop spans 18 amino acids. CDR3 in amino acids: CASSQGGREGLQLETQYF. The CDR3 nucleotides read TGCGCCAGCAGCCAAGGGGGTCGGGAGGGCCTTCAGTTAGAGACCCAGTACTTC.

V and J are TRBV29-1 and TRBJ2-5; 10 bases align to TRBD2. Trimming removed 3 bases from V and 0 bases from J; junction bases left unmatched: 13. The CDR3 is made up of 18 amino acids. Per germline, CDR1 SQVTM and CDR2 ANQGSEA. Here the CDR3 reads CSVEGFPLAGEYQETQYF. CDR3 nucleotide sequence: TGCAGCGTTGAGGGATTCCCCCTAGCGGGGGAGTACCAAGAGACCCAGTACTTC.

The CDR3 nucleotides read TGTGCCAGTAGTGCCTCGGCCCGCGTGAGCTCCTACAATGAGCAGTTCTTC. It translates to CASSASARVSSYNEQFF. V is TRBV19 and J is TRBJ2-1; D remains unclear. CDR1 and CDR2 from the germline V gene are LNHDA and SQIVND (reference sequence). The V end was cut by 5 bases, the J end by 0 bases, with 17 bases between. This CDR3 contains 17 residues.

This rearrangement joins TRBV4-1 to TRBJ2-1; D gene uncertain. The CDR3 consists of 16 residues. The germline gives CDR1 MGHRA, CDR2 YSYEKL. V was trimmed by 1 base and J by 7 bases, leaving 17 bases between them. The CDR3 nucleotides are TGCGCCAGCAGCCAAGCCCCTATCCGAACGAGTAATGAGCAGTTCTTC. It is translated as CASSQAPIRTSNEQFF.

The J gene is TRBJ1-1, the V gene TRBV5-1, with 7 bases fitting TRBD1. The CDR3 length is 14 residues. Per the germline V gene, CDR1 is SGHRS and CDR2 is YFSETQ. The J segment lost 2 bases and the V segment lost 4 bases, leaving 5 bases of the junction unmatched. CDR3 nucleotide sequence: TGCGCCAGCAGCCTGGGACAGTCTAACACTGAAGCTTTCTTT. Residues: CASSLGQSNTEAFF.

The chain couples TRBV4-1 to TRBJ2-7; TRBD2 aligns across 8 bases. CDR1 MGHRA and CDR2 YSYEKL come from the germline V gene. J gave up 11 bases and V 0 bases, and 6 bases lay outside the gene matches. The CDR3 runs 13 residues. CDR3 coding DNA: TGCGCCAGCAGCCAAGATGGAGAGCGGGAGAAGTACTTC. As protein: CASSQDGEREKYF.

The chain links TRBV7-2 to TRBJ2-3; tentative D call: TRBD2 (7 bases). The CDR3 totals 15 residues. CDR1 is SGHTA and CDR2 is FQGNSA in the germline V gene. Trimming cost V 2 bases and J 2 bases, with 11 bases left between them. CDR3 DNA: TGTGCCAGCAGCTTAAACGGGGGGCCCACAGATACGCAGTATTTT. Translating gives CASSLNGGPTDTQYF.

The CDR3 spells CASSQVWAGESSGYTF. CDR3 sequence (DNA): TGTGCCAGCAGCCAAGTATGGGCAGGGGAAAGCAGTGGCTACACCTTC. The chain uses TRBV14 and TRBJ1-2; D may be TRBD1 (6 bases). This CDR3 is built from 16 residues. The germline V gene encodes CDR1 SGHDN and CDR2 FVKESK. The V and J ends lost 1 base and 7 bases respectively, with 19 bases between them.

The J gene is TRBJ1-1, the V gene TRBV7-8, with 7 bases lining up with TRBD1. V was pared by 3 bases and J by 6 bases, with 4 bases of the junction left unmatched. Germline-derived CDR1 and CDR2 are SGHVS and FQNEAQ. CDR3 length equals 13 residues. Here the CDR3 reads CASSFRGLAEAFF. DNA for the CDR3: TGTGCCAGCAGCTTTAGGGGGCTCGCTGAAGCTTTCTTT.

The V and J genes are TRBV5-1 and TRBJ1-3; D is perhaps TRBD1 (5 bases). Deletions cut 3 bases from V and 3 bases from J, with 13 bases between. CDR3 length: 15 amino acids. CDR1 is SGHRS and CDR2 is YFSETQ in the germline V gene. CDR3 DNA sequence: TGCGCCAGCAGCTATTCAGGGCGACTTGGAAACACCATATATTTT. This encodes CASSYSGRLGNTIYF.

In its sample, this clone was seen a few times. V gene TRBV5-5 combines with J gene TRBJ2-1, with D uncertain. The germline V gene encodes CDR1 SGHKS and CDR2 YYEKEE (reference sequence). V gave up 1 base and J gave up 5 bases, with 10 bases separating them. CDR3 length: 14 residues. CDR3: CASSLWATNNEQFF. The CDR3 region has the DNA TGTGCCAGCAGCTTGTGGGCTACAAACAATGAGCAGTTCTTC.

This clone has more than one count but fewer than ten. V and J are TRBV7-9 and TRBJ2-1; TRBD2 aligns across 11 bases. The CDR3 spans 15 residues. Trimming cost V 4 bases and J 8 bases; bases outside gene matches: 7. In germline, CDR1 is SEHNR, CDR2 FQNEAQ (reference sequence). DNA for the CDR3: TGTGCCAGCAGCTCACTAGCGGGGGTAATGGATGAGCAGTTCTTC. This gives the protein CASSSLAGVMDEQFF.

The table lists this clone with a few counts. The chain combines TRBV10-3 with TRBJ2-5; 12 bases align to TRBD1. The CDR3 loop spans 14 amino acids. The germline CDR1 and CDR2 sequences are ENHRY and SYGVKD. Trimming removed 11 bases from V and 2 bases from J; junction bases left unmatched: 6. CDR3 nucleotide sequence: TGTGCCGTCCGGGACAGGGGGCTTCAAGAGACCCAGTACTTC. Translated: CAVRDRGLQETQYF.